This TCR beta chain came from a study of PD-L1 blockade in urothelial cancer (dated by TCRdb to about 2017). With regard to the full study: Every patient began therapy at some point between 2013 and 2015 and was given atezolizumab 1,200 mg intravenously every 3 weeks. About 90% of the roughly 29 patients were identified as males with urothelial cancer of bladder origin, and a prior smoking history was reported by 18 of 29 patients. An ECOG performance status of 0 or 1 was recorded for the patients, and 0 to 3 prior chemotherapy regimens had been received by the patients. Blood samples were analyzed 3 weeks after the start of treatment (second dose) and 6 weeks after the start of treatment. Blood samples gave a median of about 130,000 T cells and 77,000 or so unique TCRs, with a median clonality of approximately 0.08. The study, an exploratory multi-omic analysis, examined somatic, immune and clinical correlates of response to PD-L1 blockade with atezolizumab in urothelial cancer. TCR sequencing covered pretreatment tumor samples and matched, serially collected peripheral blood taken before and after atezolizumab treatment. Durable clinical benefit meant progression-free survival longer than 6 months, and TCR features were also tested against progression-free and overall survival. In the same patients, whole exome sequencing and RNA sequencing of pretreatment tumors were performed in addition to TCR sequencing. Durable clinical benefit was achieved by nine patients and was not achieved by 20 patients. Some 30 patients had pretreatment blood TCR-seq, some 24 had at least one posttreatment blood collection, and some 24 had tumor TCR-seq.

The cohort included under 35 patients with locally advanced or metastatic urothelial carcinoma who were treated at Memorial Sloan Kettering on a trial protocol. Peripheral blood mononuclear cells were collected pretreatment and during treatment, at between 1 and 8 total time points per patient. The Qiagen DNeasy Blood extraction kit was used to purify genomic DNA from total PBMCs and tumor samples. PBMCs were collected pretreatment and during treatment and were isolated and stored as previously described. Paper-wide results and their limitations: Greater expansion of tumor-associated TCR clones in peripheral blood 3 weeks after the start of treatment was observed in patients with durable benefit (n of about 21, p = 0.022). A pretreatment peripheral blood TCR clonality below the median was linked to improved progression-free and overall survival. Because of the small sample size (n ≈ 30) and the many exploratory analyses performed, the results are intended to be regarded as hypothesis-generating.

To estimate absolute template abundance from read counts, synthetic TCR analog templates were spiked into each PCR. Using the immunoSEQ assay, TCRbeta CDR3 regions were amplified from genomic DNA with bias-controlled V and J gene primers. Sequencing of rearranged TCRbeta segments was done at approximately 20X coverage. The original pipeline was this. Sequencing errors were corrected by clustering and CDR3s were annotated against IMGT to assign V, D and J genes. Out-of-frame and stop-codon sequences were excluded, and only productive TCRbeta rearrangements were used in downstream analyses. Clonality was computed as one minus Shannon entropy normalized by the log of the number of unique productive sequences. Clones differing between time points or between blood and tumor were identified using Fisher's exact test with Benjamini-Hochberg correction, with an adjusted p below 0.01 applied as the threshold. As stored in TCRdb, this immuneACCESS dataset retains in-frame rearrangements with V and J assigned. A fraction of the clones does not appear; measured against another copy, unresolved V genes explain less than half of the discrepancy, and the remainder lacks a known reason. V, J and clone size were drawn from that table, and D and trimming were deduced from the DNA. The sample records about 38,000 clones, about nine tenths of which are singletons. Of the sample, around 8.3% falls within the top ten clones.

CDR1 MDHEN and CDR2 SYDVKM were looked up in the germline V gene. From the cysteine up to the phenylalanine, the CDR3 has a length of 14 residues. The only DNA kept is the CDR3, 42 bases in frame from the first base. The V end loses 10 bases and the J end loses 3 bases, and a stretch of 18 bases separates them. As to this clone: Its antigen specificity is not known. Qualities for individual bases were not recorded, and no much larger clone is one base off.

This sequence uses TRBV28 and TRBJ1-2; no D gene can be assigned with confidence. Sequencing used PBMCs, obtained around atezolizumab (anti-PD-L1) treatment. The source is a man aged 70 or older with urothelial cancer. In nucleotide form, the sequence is TGTGCCATCCTGAATCGGGGTGCGGACTATGGCTACACCTTC. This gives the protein CAILNRGADYGYTF.